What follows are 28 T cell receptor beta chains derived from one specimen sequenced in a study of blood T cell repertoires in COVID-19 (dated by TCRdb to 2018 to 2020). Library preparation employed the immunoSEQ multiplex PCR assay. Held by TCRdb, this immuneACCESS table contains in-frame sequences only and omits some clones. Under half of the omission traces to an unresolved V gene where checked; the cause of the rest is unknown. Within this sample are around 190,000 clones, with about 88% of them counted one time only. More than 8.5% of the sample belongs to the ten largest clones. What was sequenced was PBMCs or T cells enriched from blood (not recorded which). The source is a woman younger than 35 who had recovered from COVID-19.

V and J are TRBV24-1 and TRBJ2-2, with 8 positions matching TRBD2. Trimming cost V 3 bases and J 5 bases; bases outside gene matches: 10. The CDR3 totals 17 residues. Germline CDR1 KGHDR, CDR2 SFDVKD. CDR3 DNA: TGTGCCACCAGTGATCTGCCCGGTGCGGGGGGAACCGGGGAGCTGTTTTTT. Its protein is CATSDLPGAGGTGELFF.

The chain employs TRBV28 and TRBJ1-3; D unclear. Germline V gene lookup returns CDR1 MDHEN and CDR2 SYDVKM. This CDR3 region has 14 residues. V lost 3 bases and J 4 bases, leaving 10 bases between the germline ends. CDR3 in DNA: TGTGCCAGCAGTTTCAGCAGGAGGGGAAACACCATATATTTT. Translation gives CASSFSRRGNTIYF.

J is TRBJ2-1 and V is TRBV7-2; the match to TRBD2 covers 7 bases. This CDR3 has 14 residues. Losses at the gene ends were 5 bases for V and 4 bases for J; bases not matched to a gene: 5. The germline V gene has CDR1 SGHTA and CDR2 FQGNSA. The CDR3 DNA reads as TGTGCCAGCAGCCTCGGGACTACATACAATGAGCAGTTCTTC. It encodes CASSLGTTYNEQFF.

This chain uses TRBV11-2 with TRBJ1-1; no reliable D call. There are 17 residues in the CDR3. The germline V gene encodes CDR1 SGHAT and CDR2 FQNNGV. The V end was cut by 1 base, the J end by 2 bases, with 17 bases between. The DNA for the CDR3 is TGTGCCAGCAGCTTAGTTAGGCGCGTCGGGATTAACACTGAAGCTTTCTTT. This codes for CASSLVRRVGINTEAFF.

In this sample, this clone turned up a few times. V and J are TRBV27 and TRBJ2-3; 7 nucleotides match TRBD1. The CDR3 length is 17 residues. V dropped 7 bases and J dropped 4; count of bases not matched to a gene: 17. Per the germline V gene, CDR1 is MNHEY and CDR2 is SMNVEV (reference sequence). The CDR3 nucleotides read TGTGCCAGCATGGCCCCGGGGAGAGGGACAGCCCCAGATACGCAGTATTTT. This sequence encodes CASMAPGRGTAPDTQYF.

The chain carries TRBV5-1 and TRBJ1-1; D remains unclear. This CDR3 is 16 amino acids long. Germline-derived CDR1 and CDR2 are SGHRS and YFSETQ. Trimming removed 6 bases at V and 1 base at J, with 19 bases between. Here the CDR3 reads CASIRGPSGENTEAFF. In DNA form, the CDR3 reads TGCGCCAGCATTCGTGGCCCCAGTGGAGAGAACACTGAAGCTTTCTTT.

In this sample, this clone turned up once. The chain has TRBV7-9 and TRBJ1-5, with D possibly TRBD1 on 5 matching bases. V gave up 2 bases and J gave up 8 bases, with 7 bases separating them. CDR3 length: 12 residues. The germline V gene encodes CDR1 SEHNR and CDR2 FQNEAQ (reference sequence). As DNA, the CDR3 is TGTGCCAGCAGCTTATCGGGGGAGCCCCAGCATTTT. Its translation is CASSLSGEPQHF.

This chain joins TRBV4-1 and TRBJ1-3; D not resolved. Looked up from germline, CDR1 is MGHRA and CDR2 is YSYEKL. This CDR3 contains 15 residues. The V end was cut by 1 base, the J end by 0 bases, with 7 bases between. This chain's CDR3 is CASSQAADSGNTIYF. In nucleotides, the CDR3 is TGCGCCAGCAGCCAAGCGGCGGACTCTGGAAACACCATATATTTT.

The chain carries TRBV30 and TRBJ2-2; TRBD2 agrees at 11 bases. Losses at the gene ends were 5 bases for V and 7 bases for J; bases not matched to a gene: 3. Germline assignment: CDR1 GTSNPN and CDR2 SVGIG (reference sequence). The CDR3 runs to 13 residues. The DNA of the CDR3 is TGTGCCTGGGGACTAGCGGGCCTCGGGGAGCTGTTTTTT. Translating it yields CAWGLAGLGELFF. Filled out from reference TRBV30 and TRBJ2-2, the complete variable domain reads SQTIHQWPATLVQPVGSPLSLECTVEGTSNPNLYWYRQAAGRGLQLLFYSVGIGQISSEVPQNLSASRPQDRQFILSSKKLLLSDSGFYLCAWGLAGLGELFFGEGSRLTVL.

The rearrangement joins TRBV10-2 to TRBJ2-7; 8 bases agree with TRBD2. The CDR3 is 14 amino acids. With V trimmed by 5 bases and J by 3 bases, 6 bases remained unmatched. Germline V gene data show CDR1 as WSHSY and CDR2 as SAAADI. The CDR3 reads CASSRAGAVYEQYF. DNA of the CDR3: TGCGCCAGCAGTAGAGCGGGGGCCGTCTACGAGCAGTACTTC.

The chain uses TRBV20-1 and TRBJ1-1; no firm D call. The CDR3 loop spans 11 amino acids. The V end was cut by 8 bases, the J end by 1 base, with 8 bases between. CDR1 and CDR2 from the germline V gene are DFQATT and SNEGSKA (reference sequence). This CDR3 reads CSPSGNTEAFF. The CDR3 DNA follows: TGCAGTCCTTCGGGGAACACTGAAGCTTTCTTT.

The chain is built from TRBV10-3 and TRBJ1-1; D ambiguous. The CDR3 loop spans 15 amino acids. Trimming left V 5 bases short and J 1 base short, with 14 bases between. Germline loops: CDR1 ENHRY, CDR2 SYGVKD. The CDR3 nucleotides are TGTGCCATCAGTTCCGCGACACCTGGGAACACTGAAGCTTTCTTT. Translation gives CAISSATPGNTEAFF.

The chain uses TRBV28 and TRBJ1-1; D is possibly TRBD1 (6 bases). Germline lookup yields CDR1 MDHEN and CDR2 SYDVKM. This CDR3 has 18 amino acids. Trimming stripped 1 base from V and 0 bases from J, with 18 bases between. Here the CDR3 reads CASSLFGGDTKMNTEAFF. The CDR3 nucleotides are TGTGCCAGCAGTTTATTTGGGGGGGACACCAAGATGAACACTGAAGCTTTCTTT.

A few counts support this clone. CDR3 bases: TGTGCCAGCAGTAAAGACAGCTCCTACAATGAGCAGTTCTTC. Its protein is CASSKDSSYNEQFF. The rearrangement joins TRBV2 to TRBJ2-1; possibly TRBD1 for D (5 bases). The V and J ends lost 5 bases and 0 bases respectively, with 8 bases between them. There are 14 residues in the CDR3. CDR1 and CDR2 (germline): SNHLY, FYNNEI.

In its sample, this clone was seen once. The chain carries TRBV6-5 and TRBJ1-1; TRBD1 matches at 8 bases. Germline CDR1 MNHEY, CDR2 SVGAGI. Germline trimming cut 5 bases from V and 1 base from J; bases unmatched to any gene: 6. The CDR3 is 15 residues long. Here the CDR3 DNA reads TGTGCCAGCAGTCGACCAGGGGGCACGAACACTGAAGCTTTCTTT. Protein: CASSRPGGTNTEAFF.

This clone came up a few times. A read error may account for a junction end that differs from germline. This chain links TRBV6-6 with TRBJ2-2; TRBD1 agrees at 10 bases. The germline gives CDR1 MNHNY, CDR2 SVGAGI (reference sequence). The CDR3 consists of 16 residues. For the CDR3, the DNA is TGTGCCAGCAGTTACGACGGGACAGGGGACACCGAGGAGCTGTTTTTT. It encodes CASSYDGTGDTEELFF.

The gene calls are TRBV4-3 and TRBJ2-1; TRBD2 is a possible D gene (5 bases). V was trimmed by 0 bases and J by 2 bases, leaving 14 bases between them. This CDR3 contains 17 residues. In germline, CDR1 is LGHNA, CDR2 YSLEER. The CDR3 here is CASSQDYLAQAYNEQFF. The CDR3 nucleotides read TGCGCCAGCAGCCAAGATTATCTAGCTCAGGCCTACAATGAGCAGTTCTTC.

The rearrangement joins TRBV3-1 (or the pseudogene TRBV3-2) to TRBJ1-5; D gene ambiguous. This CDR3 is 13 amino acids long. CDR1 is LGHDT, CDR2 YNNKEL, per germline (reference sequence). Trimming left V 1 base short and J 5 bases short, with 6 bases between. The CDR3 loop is CASSQGGDQPQHF. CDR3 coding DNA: TGTGCCAGCAGCCAAGGGGGAGATCAGCCCCAGCATTTT.

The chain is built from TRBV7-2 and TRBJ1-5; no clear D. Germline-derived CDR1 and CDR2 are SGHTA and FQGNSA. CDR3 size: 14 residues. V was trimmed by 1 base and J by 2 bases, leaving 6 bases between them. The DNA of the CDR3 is TGTGCCAGCAGCTTAGAGCGGGGCAATCAGCCCCAGCATTTT. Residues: CASSLERGNQPQHF. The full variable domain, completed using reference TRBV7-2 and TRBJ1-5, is GAGVSQSPSNKVTEKGKDVELRCDPISGHTALYWYRQSLGQGLEFLIYFQGNSAPDKSGLPSDRFSAERTGGSVSTLTIQRTQQEDSAVYLCASSLERGNQPQHFGDGTRLSIL.

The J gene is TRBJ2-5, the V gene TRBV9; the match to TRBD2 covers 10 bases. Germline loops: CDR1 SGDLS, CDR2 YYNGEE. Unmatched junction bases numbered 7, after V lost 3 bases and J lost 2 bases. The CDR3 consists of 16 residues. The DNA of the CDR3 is TGTGCCAGCAGCGAGGGTAGCGGGGGGATTCAAGAGACCCAGTACTTC. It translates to CASSEGSGGIQETQYF. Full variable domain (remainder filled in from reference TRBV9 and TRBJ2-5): DSGVTQTPKHLITATGQRVTLRCSPRSGDLSVYWYQQSLDQGLQFLIQYYNGEERAKGNILERFSAQQFPDLHSELNLSSLELGDSALYFCASSEGSGGIQETQYFGPGTRLLVL.

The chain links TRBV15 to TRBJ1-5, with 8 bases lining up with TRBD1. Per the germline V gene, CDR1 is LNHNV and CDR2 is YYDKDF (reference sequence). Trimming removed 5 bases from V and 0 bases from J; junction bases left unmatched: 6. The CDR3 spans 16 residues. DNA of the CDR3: TGTGCCACCAGCCGTGGGACAGGAGATAGCAATCAGCCCCAGCATTTT. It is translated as CATSRGTGDSNQPQHF. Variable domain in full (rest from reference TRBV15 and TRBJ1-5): DAMVIQNPRYQVTQFGKPVTLSCSQTLNHNVMYWYQQKSSQAPKLLFHYYDKDFNNEADTPDNFQSRRPNTSFCFLDIRSPGLGDTAMYLCATSRGTGDSNQPQHFGDGTRLSIL.

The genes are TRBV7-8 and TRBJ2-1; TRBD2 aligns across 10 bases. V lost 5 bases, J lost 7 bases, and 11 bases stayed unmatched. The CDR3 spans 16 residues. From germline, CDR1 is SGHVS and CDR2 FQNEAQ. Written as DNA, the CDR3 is TGTGCCAGCAGCCCTTCGAGGACTAGCGGCGTTAATGAGCAGTTCTTC. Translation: CASSPSRTSGVNEQFF.

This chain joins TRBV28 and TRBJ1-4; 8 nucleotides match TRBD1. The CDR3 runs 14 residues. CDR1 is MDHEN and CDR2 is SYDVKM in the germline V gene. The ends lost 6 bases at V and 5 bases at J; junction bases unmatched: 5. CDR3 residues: CASSSGGGNEKLFF. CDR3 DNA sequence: TGTGCCAGCAGCTCAGGGGGCGGGAATGAAAAACTGTTTTTT.

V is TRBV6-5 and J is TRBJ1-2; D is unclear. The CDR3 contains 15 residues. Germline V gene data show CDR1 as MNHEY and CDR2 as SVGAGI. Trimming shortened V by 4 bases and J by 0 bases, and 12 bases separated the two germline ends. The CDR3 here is CASSLTPTANYGYTF. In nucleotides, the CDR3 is TGTGCCAGCAGTTTAACCCCTACCGCTAACTATGGCTACACCTTC.

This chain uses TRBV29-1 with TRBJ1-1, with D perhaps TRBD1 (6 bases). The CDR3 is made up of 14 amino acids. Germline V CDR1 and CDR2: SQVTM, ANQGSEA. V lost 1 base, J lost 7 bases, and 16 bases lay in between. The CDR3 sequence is CSVEGPTSTGEAFF. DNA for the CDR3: TGCAGCGTTGAAGGCCCAACATCGACAGGTGAAGCTTTCTTT. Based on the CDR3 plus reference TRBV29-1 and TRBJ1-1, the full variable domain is SAVISQKPSRDICQRGTSLTIQCQVDSQVTMMFWYRQQPGQSLTLIATANQGSEATYESGFVIDKFPISRPNLTFSTLTVSNMSPEDSSIYLCSVEGPTSTGEAFFGQGTRLTVV.

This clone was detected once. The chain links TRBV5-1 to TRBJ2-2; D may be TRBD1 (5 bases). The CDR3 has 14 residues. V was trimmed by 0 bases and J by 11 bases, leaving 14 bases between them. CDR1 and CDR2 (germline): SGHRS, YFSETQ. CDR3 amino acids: CASSLDLRQGELFF. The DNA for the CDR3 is TGCGCCAGCAGCTTGGATCTCCGGCAGGGTGAGCTGTTTTTT.

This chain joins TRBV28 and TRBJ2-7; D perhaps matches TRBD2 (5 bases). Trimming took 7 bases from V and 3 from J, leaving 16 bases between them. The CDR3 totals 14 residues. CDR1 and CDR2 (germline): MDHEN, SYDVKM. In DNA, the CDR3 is TGTGCCAGCACCCCTGTCGGAGGTCTCTACGAGCAGTACTTC. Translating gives CASTPVGGLYEQYF.

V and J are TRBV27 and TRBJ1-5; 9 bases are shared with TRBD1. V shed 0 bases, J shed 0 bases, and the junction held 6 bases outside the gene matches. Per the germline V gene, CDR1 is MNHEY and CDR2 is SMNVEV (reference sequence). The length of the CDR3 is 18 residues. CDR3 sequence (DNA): TGTGCCAGCAGTTTATCGGGGACAGGGCACTATAGCAATCAGCCCCAGCATTTT. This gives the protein CASSLSGTGHYSNQPQHF.